The clone carrying this T cell receptor (beta chain) was counted ten times or more. The sample comes from a study of blood T cells in healthy people across ages. It was with a sample-barcoded 5' primer and a J-beta primer mix that a second PCR of roughly 6 to 12 cycles was run. TCRdb passed the 5' RACE reads through MiXCR, listing each CDR3 protein once. The sample shows some 1.5 million distinct CDR3 sequences, 28% of them seen only once. The sample was blood. The sequence came from a woman in her 30s in good health.

CDR3 sequence (DNA): TGTGCCAGCAGTGAAGGGACGAGACAAGAGACCCAGTACTTC. Protein: CASSEGTRQETQYF. J is TRBJ2-5 and V is TRBV28; D could derive from TRBD1 or TRBD2 (5 bases each). From germline, CDR1 is MDHEN and CDR2 SYDVKM. Trimming took 5 bases from V and 2 from J, leaving 12 bases between them. This CDR3 has 14 residues.